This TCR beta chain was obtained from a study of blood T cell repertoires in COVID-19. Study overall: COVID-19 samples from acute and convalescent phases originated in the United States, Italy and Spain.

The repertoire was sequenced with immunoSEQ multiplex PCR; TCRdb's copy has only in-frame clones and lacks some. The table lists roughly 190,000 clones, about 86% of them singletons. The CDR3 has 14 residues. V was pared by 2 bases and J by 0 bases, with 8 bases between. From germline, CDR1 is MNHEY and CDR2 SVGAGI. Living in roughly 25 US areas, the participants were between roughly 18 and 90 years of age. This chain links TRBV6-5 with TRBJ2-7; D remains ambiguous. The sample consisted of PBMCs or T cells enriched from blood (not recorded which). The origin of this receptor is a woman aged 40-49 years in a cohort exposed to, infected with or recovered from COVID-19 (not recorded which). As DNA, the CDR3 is TGTGCCAGCAGTTACGCGGCAGCCTCCTACGAGCAGTACTTC. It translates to CASSYAAASYEQYF.